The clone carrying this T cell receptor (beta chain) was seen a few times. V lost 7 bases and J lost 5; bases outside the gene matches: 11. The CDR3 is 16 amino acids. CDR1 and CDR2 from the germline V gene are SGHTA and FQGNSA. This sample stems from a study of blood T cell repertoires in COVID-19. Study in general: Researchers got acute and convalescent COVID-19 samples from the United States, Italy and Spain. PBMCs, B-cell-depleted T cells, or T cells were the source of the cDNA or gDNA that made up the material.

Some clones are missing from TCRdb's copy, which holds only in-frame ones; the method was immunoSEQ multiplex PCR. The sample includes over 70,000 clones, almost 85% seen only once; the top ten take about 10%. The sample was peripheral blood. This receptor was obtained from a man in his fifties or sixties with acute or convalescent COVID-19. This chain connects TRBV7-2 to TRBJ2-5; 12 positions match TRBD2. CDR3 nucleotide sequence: TGTGCCAGCACCCCATCTAGCGGGAGGGCCTGGGAGACCCAGTACTTC. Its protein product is CASTPSSGRAWETQYF.